This entry lists 3 T cell receptor beta chains sequenced from one sample in a study of spatial heterogeneity in lung cancer. TCRdb re-derived calls from the 5' RACE reads in MiXCR, one entry per CDR3 protein. Of around 120,000 distinct CDR3 sequences in the sample, 10% to 15% were seen once. Indicated time point: blood at routine non-recurrence follow-up after resection. Tumor, nontumor lung or frozen PBMC supplied whole RNA, sequenced without sorting. The sample consisted of PBMCs, taken at follow-up. Source of these receptors: a male donor with early-stage non-small cell lung cancer.

The rearrangement joins TRBV12-3 or TRBV12-4 to TRBJ1-5; D may be TRBD1 (5 bases). Trimming left V 5 bases short and J 1 base short, with 15 bases between. The CDR3 length is 16 residues. The CDR3, as DNA: TGTGCCAGCAGTATCCAGGGAATTAGAAGCAATCAGCCCCAGCATTTT. Translated, it gives CASSIQGIRSNQPQHF.

Ten or more counts support this clonotype. V is TRBV7-2 and J is TRBJ2-5; 7 bases map to TRBD1. Trimming at V came to 1 base and at J to 5 bases, leaving 10 bases not matched to a gene. This CDR3 contains 16 residues. CDR1 is SGHTA and CDR2 is FQGNSA in the germline V gene. The CDR3 DNA reads as TGTGCCAGCAGCTTAGGGGGACAGAGGGGCCGGGAGACCCAGTACTTC. Its translation: CASSLGGQRGRETQYF.

This clonotype occurred many times. The V and J genes are TRBV18 and TRBJ1-2; D ambiguous. Trimming left V 3 bases short and J 4 bases short, with 12 bases between. The CDR3 has 14 amino acids. The germline CDR1 and CDR2 sequences are KGHSH and LQKENI. This CDR3 reads CASSPGRDFYGYTF. DNA of the CDR3: TGTGCCAGCTCACCGGGGAGGGATTTCTATGGCTACACCTTC.